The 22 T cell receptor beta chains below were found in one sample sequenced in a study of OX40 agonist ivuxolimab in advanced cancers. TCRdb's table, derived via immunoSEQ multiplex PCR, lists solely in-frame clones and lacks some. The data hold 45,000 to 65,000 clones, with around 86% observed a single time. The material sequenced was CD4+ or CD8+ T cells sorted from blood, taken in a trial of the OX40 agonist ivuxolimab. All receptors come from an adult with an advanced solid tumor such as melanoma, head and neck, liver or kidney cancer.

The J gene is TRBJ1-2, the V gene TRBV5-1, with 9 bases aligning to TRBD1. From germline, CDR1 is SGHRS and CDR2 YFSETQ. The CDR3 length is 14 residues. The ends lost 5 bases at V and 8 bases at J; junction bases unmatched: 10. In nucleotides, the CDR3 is TGCGCCAGCAGACCTACAGGGGGCGCGGAGGGCTACACCTTC. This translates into CASRPTGGAEGYTF.

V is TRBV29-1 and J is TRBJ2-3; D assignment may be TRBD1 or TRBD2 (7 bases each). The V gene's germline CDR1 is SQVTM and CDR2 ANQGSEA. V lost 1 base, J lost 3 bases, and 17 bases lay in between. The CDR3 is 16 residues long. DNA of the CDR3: TGCAGCGTTGAAGGGTGGGGAGGGGGCCCGACAGATACGCAGTATTTT. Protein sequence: CSVEGWGGGPTDTQYF.

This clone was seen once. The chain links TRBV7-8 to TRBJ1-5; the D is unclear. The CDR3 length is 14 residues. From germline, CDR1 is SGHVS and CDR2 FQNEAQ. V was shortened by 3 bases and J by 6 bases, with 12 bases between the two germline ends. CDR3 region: CASSFGDEIQPQHF. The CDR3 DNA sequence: TGTGCCAGCAGCTTTGGGGATGAGATTCAGCCCCAGCATTTT.

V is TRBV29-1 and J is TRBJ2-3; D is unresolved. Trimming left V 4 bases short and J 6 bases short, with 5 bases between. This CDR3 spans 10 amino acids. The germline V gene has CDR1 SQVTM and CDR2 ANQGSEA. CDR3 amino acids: CSVGSDTQYF. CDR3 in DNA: TGCAGCGTTGGTTCCGATACGCAGTATTTT.

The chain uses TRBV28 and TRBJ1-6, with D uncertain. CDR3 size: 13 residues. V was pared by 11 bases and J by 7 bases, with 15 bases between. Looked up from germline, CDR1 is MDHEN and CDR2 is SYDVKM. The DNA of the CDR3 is TGTGCCGGACGTAGGGTTCCCAATTCACCCCTCCACTTT. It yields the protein CAGRRVPNSPLHF.

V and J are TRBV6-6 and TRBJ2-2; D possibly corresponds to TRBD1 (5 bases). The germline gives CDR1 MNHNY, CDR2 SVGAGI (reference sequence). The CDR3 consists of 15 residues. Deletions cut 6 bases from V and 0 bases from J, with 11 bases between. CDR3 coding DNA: TGTGCCAGCAGGGTGACAGCTGCGAACACCGGGGAGCTGTTTTTT. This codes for CASRVTAANTGELFF.

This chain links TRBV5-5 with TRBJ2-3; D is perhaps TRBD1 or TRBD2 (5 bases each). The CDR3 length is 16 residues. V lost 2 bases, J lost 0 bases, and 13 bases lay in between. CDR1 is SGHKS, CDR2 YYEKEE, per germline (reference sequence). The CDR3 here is CASSFGTSTSTDTQYF. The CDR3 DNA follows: TGTGCCAGCAGCTTTGGGACCAGTACCAGCACAGATACGCAGTATTTT.

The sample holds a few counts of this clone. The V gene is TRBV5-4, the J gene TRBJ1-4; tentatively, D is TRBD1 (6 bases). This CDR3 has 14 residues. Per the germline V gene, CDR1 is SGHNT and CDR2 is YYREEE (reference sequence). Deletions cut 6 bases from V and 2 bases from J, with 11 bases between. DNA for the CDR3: TGTGCCAGCACCATACAGGGCACTAATGAAAAACTGTTTTTT. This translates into CASTIQGTNEKLFF.

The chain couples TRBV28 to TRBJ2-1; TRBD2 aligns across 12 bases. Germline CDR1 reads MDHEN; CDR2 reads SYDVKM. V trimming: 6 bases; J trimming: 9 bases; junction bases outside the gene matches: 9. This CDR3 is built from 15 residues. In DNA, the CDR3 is TGTGCCAGCAGCACCTCGACTAGCGGGGGTTTTGAGCAGTTCTTC. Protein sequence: CASSTSTSGGFEQFF.

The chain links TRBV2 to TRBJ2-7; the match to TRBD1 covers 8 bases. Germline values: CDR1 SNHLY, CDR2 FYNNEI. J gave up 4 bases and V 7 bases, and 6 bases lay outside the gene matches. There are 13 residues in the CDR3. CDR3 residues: CASTEDRVYEQYF. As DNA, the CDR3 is TGTGCCAGCACCGAGGACAGGGTTTACGAGCAGTACTTC.

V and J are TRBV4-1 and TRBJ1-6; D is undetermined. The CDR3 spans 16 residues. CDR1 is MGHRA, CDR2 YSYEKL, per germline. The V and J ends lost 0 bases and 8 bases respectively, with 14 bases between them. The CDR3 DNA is TGCGCCAGCAGCCAAGACTCGACAACCTGGTATTCACCCCTCCACTTT. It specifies CASSQDSTTWYSPLHF.

The chain's CDR3 is CSVRGLVGTEAFF. The CDR3 coding sequence is TGCAGCGTCAGGGGTCTGGTTGGGACTGAAGCTTTCTTT. V usage is TRBV29-1 and J usage is TRBJ1-1; tentative D call: TRBD1 (6 bases). V gave up 6 bases and J gave up 5 bases, with 16 bases separating them. This CDR3 is 13 amino acids long. Germline assignment: CDR1 SQVTM and CDR2 ANQGSEA.

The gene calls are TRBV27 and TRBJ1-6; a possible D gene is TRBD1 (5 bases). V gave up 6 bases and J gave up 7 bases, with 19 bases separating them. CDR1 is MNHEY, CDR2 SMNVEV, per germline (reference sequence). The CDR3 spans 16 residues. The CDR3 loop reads CASSQAWGKYNSPLHF. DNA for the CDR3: TGTGCCAGCAGCCAAGCGTGGGGGAAATACAATTCACCCCTCCACTTT.

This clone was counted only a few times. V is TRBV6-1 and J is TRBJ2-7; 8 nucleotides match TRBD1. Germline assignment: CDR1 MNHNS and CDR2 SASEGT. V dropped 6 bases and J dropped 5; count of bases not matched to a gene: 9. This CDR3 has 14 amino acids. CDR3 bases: TGTGCCAGCAGCCCGACCGGGACAGGTAACGAGCAGTACTTC. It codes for CASSPTGTGNEQYF.

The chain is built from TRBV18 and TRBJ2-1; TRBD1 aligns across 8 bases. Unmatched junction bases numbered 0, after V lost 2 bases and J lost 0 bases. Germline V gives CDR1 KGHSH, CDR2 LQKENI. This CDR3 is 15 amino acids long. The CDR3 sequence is CASSPGTGSYNEQFF. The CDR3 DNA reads TGTGCCAGCTCACCAGGGACAGGCTCCTACAATGAGCAGTTCTTC.

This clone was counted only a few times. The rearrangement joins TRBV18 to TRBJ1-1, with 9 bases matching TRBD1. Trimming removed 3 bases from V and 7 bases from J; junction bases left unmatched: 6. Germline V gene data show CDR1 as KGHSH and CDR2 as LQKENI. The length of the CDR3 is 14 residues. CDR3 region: CASSPRDRAGEAFF. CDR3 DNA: TGTGCCAGCTCACCCCGGGACAGGGCGGGTGAAGCTTTCTTT.

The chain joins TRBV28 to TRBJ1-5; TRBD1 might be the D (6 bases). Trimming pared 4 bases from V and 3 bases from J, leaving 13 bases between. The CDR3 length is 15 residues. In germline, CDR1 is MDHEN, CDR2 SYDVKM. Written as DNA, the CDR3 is TGTGCCAGCAGTTCCCTCAGGGGAATCAATCAGCCCCAGCATTTT. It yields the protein CASSSLRGINQPQHF.

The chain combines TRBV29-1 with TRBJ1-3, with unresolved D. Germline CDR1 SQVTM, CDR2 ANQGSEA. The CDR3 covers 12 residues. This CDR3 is CSASWTGNTIYF. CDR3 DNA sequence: TGCTCGGCATCGTGGACTGGAAACACCATATATTTT.

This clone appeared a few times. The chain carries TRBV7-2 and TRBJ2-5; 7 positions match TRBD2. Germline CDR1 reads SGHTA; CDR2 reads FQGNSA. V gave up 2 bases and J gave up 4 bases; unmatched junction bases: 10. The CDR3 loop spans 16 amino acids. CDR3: CASSLLGGDAGETQYF. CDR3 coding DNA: TGTGCCAGCAGCTTATTGGGGGGGGATGCGGGAGAGACCCAGTACTTC. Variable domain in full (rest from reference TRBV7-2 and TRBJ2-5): GAGVSQSPSNKVTEKGKDVELRCDPISGHTALYWYRQSLGQGLEFLIYFQGNSAPDKSGLPSDRFSAERTGGSVSTLTIQRTQQEDSAVYLCASSLLGGDAGETQYFGPGTRLLVL.

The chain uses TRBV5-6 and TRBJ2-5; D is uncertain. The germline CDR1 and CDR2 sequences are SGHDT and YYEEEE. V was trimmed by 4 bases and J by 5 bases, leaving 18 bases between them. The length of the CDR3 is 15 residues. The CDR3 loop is CASSLPGTALETQYF. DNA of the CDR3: TGTGCCAGCAGCCTCCCTGGCACGGCCTTGGAGACCCAGTACTTC.

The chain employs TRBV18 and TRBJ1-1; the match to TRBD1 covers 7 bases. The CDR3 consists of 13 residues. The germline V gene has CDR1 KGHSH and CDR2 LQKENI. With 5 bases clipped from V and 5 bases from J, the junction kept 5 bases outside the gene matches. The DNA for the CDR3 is TGTGCCAGCTCATCAGAACAGGGGACTGAAGCTTTCTTT. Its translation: CASSSEQGTEAFF. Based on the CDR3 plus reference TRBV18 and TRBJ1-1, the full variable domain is NAGVMQNPRHLVRRRGQEARLRCSPMKGHSHVYWYRQLPEEGLKFMVYLQKENIIDESGMPKERFSAEFPKEGPSILRIQQVVRGDSAAYFCASSSEQGTEAFFGQGTRLTVV.

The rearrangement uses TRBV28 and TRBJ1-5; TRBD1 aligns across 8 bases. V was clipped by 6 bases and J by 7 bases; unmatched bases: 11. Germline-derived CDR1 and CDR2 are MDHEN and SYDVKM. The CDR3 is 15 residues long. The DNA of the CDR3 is TGTGCCAGCAGACGGACAGGGACCCCTGAGCAGCCCCAGCATTTT. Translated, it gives CASRRTGTPEQPQHF.